This T cell receptor (beta chain) was obtained from a study of T cells in Graves' hyperthyroidism and ophthalmopathy. Study details: Pretreatment peripheral blood was obtained at initial diagnosis.

Amplified regions were TCR beta CDR3 sequences from RNA transcripts. The TCR CDR3 first-round RT-PCR relied on the HTBI primer set. TCRdb re-derived calls from the multiplex PCR reads in MiXCR, one entry per CDR3 protein. The profile shows fewer than 600,000 distinct CDR3 sequences, 13% to 15% of them singletons. About this clonotype itself: At one boundary the junction diverges from the germline segment, which might be a read error.

CDR3 length equals 15 residues. Germline V gene sequence: CDR1 SEHNR, CDR2 FQNEAQ (reference sequence). The PBMCs studied were ones that came from about 10 ml fresh peripheral blood. Source material: blood. The rearrangement uses TRBV7-9 and TRBJ2-1; 11 bases match TRBD2. The receptor's source is a woman aged 40 to 49 with Graves' hyperthyroidism. The CDR3 bases are TGTTCCAGCAGCTTGATTAGCGGGAGGGCCAATGAGCAGTTCTTC. Protein sequence: CSSSLISGRANEQFF.